Below are 28 T cell receptor beta chains sequenced from a single sample in a study of beta chain features in type 1 diabetes. Expressed TCRB transcripts were sequenced after all isolated RNA was converted to cDNA. The protocol was immunoSEQ multiplex PCR, while the TCRdb copy is restricted to in-frame clones and leaves out a portion. This table has roughly 170,000 clones, 13% appearing once. Material: central memory CD4+ T cells from blood. These receptors were obtained from a woman aged 18-30 years in good health.

The chain recombines TRBV9 with TRBJ1-1; D remains ambiguous. The CDR3 sequence is 13 residues long. Trimming pared 4 bases from V and 8 bases from J, leaving 15 bases between. The germline V gene encodes CDR1 SGDLS and CDR2 YYNGEE. The CDR3 reads CASSPRGRLEAFF. As DNA, the CDR3 is TGTGCCAGCAGCCCCCGAGGGAGGTTGGAAGCTTTCTTT.

The chain carries TRBV5-4 and TRBJ2-1, with 9 bases identical to TRBD2. The germline gives CDR1 SGHNT, CDR2 YYREEE (reference sequence). The CDR3 has 15 amino acids. The ends lost 0 bases at V and 12 bases at J; junction bases unmatched: 10. CDR3 nucleotides: TGTGCCAGCAGCTTGGAGGCGGGAGGGAGTTTCGTGCAGTTCTTC. Residues: CASSLEAGGSFVQFF. The full variable domain, rest sourced from reference TRBV5-4 and TRBJ2-1, is ETGVTQSPTHLIKTRGQQVTLRCSSQSGHNTVSWYQQALGQGPQFIFQYYREEENGRGNFPPRFSGLQFPNYSSELNVNALELDDSALYLCASSLEAGGSFVQFFGPGTRLTVL.

This sequence joins TRBV4-2 and TRBJ2-1; TRBD2 matches 9 bases. The germline gives CDR1 LGHNA, CDR2 YNFKEQ. The CDR3 loop spans 14 amino acids. Trimming cost V 3 bases and J 14 bases; bases outside gene matches: 11. CDR3 in amino acids: CASSQVRAGGREFF. CDR3 DNA sequence: TGTGCCAGCAGCCAGGTCCGGGCGGGCGGGAGGGAGTTCTTC.

The V call is TRBV11-2, the J call TRBJ1-1; 7 positions match TRBD1. V lost 1 base to trimming and J lost 9 bases; unmatched junction nucleotides: 5. The CDR3 has 13 amino acids. Germline CDR1 is SGHAT and CDR2 is FQNNGV. The CDR3 DNA reads as TGTGCCAGCAGCTTAGCACTGGACAGGAAAGCTTTCTTT. Protein: CASSLALDRKAFF.

The chain combines TRBV18 with TRBJ2-7, with D perhaps TRBD2 (6 bases). The CDR3 length is 14 residues. Germline CDR1 and CDR2: KGHSH and LQKENI. Trimming removed 0 bases from V and 7 bases from J, with 13 bases in between. The CDR3 reads CASSPPLAGGEQYF. The CDR3 DNA is TGTGCCAGCTCACCACCGTTAGCAGGAGGGGAGCAGTACTTC.

This clone was seen a handful of times. The V and J genes are TRBV30 and TRBJ2-4; 7 bases line up with TRBD1. The junction had 6 bases not matched to a gene; V was cut back by 4 bases and J by 3 bases. CDR1 and CDR2 (germline): GTSNPN, SVGIG (reference sequence). This CDR3 is built from 14 residues. This CDR3 is CAWTTGVGKNIQYF. The CDR3 DNA reads TGTGCCTGGACCACAGGGGTTGGCAAAAACATTCAGTACTTC.

The chain joins TRBV27 to TRBJ2-3, with TRBD2 identical over 8 bases. This CDR3 comprises 16 residues. Trimming cost V 3 bases and J 5 bases; bases outside gene matches: 10. Germline-derived CDR1 and CDR2 are MNHEY and SMNVEV (reference sequence). DNA for the CDR3: TGTGCCAGCAGTTTGGCCGGGACTAGGGTACGAGATACGCAGTATTTT. Encoded protein: CASSLAGTRVRDTQYF.

The table lists this clone with a few counts. This sequence joins TRBV11-2 and TRBJ2-1; 10 nucleotides align to TRBD2. The length of the CDR3 is 16 residues. Germline V gives CDR1 SGHAT, CDR2 FQNNGV. After removal of 1 base from V and 12 bases from J, the junction contained 12 bases not matched to a gene. Written as DNA, the CDR3 is TGTGCCAGCAGCTTAGGTAGCGGGAGGATGTCTAAGGGGCAGTTCTTC. It translates to CASSLGSGRMSKGQFF.

A few counts support this clone. The chain has TRBV7-2 and TRBJ1-1; weak D call: TRBD1 (5 bases). Germline V gives CDR1 SGHTA, CDR2 FQGNSA. The CDR3 has 15 amino acids. Deletions cut 5 bases from V and 0 bases from J, with 13 bases between. CDR3 DNA: TGTGCCAGCAGCCAAGGGGCAGGAATGAACACTGAAGCTTTCTTT. This encodes CASSQGAGMNTEAFF. Full variable domain (outside the CDR3, taken from reference TRBV7-2 and TRBJ1-1): GAGVSQSPSNKVTEKGKDVELRCDPISGHTALYWYRQSLGQGLEFLIYFQGNSAPDKSGLPSDRFSAERTGGSVSTLTIQRTQQEDSAVYLCASSQGAGMNTEAFFGQGTRLTVV.

In nucleotides, the CDR3 is TGTGCAAGTCGCTTTTTCCCGGGACTAGCGGGTTCTGGGGAGCAGTACTTC. Its translation: CASRFFPGLAGSGEQYF. The V call is TRBV12-2, the J call TRBJ2-7; the D call in the table, TRBD2, was not verified against the DNA. TRBV12-2 is flagged as a pseudogene. There are 17 residues in the CDR3.

This chain links TRBV30 with TRBJ1-3; 7 positions match TRBD1. Germline lookup yields CDR1 GTSNPN and CDR2 SVGIG (reference sequence). V shed 5 bases, J shed 0 bases, and the junction held 4 bases outside the gene matches. The CDR3 totals 14 residues. DNA of the CDR3: TGTGCCTGGGACAGGGCCAACTCTGGAAACACCATATATTTT. It is translated as CAWDRANSGNTIYF.

This clone was seen a few times. J is TRBJ2-1 and V is TRBV19, with D possibly being TRBD2 (5 bases). Between the trimmed V and J ends, which lost 7 bases and 8 bases, there was a span of 18 bases. From germline, CDR1 is LNHDA and CDR2 SQIVND (reference sequence). The CDR3 contains 14 residues. Here the CDR3 DNA reads TGTGCCAGTAAGCTTCCAGCGGTCGGACATGAGCAGTTCTTC. It encodes CASKLPAVGHEQFF.

The rearrangement uses TRBV30 and TRBJ1-5; 7 nucleotides line up with TRBD1. J gave up 5 bases and V 3 bases, and 4 bases lay outside the gene matches. The CDR3 extends over 13 amino acids. CDR1 is GTSNPN and CDR2 is SVGIG in the germline V gene (reference sequence). CDR3 sequence: CAWRSGGDQPQHF. As DNA, the CDR3 is TGTGCCTGGAGGTCAGGGGGAGATCAGCCCCAGCATTTT.

There are a few counts of this clone. The rearrangement joins TRBV11-1 to TRBJ2-5; D is unclear. Trimming shortened V by 4 bases and J by 7 bases, and 13 bases separated the two germline ends. There are 13 residues in the CDR3. Germline V lookup: CDR1 SGHAT, CDR2 FQDESV (reference sequence). DNA of the CDR3: TGTGCCAGCAGCTCCACCCTTGCAGGGACCCAGTACTTC. Protein: CASSSTLAGTQYF.

The V call is TRBV10-3, the J call TRBJ2-3; no clear D. This CDR3 has 14 amino acids. Germline lookup yields CDR1 ENHRY and CDR2 SYGVKD. With 8 bases removed from V and 0 bases from J, the gap between germline ends came to 12 bases. The CDR3 nucleotides read TGTGCCATCGATCTCAGTCCTAGCACAGATACGCAGTATTTT. It yields the protein CAIDLSPSTDTQYF.

This clone was picked up many times. The chain recombines TRBV28 with TRBJ2-7, with 7 positions matching TRBD1. This CDR3 is built from 14 residues. Per germline, CDR1 MDHEN and CDR2 SYDVKM. After removal of 3 bases from V and 3 bases from J, the junction contained 5 bases not matched to a gene. The CDR3 region has the DNA TGTGCCAGCAGTTTTTTCACAGGGGTCTACGAGCAGTACTTC. Its protein is CASSFFTGVYEQYF.

J is TRBJ2-7 and V is TRBV18, with D maybe TRBD2 (5 bases). Looked up from germline, CDR1 is KGHSH and CDR2 is LQKENI. The CDR3 is 13 residues long. V lost 0 bases to trimming and J lost 7 bases, with 10 bases between them. The CDR3 DNA follows: TGTGCCAGCTCACCACCGGGAGTGATAGAGCAGTACTTC. Amino acids: CASSPPGVIEQYF.

This clone has a count of ten or more. The V gene is TRBV2, the J gene TRBJ2-2; 8 nucleotides line up with TRBD1. The trim removed 4 bases at V and 2 bases at J, leaving 3 bases unmatched. Germline V gives CDR1 SNHLY, CDR2 FYNNEI. The CDR3 loop spans 15 amino acids. This chain's CDR3 is CASSGQGFNTGELFF. The CDR3, as DNA: TGTGCCAGCAGTGGACAGGGGTTTAACACCGGGGAGCTGTTTTTT.

This clone has just a few counts. This chain joins TRBV4-3 and TRBJ1-2; 8 bases fit TRBD1. The CDR3 is 15 amino acids. Per germline, CDR1 LGHNA and CDR2 YSLEER. Trimming took 3 bases from V and 5 from J; bases not matched to a gene: 8. Here the CDR3 reads CASSQATGVGYGYTF. The CDR3 region has the DNA TGCGCCAGCAGCCAGGCGACAGGGGTAGGATATGGCTACACCTTC.

This clone was detected a few times. V is TRBV27 and J is TRBJ2-5; D not resolved. Looked up from germline, CDR1 is MNHEY and CDR2 is SMNVEV (reference sequence). This CDR3 is built from 13 residues. Trimming cost V 4 bases and J 5 bases, with 11 bases left between them. CDR3 in DNA: TGTGCCAGCAGTTCCCATACGAGGGAGACCCAGTACTTC. Protein product: CASSSHTRETQYF.

This clone was seen a handful of times. The rearrangement uses TRBV28 and TRBJ1-5; maybe TRBD1 (5 bases). Germline V gives CDR1 MDHEN, CDR2 SYDVKM. V was clipped by 2 bases and J by 1 base, with 15 bases between them. The CDR3 length is 17 residues. The CDR3, as DNA: TGTGCCAGCAGTTTACCCCACAGGAGTAGGAGCAATCAGCCCCAGCATTTT. It codes for CASSLPHRSRSNQPQHF.

This clone was observed a handful of times. V usage is TRBV9 and J usage is TRBJ2-7; TRBD1 might be the D (6 bases). The CDR3 contains 13 residues. Germline loops: CDR1 SGDLS, CDR2 YYNGEE. V lost 0 bases and J 6 bases, leaving 10 bases between the germline ends. CDR3 sequence reads: CASSVAPGAEQYF. The CDR3 DNA reads TGTGCCAGCAGCGTAGCCCCAGGGGCCGAGCAGTACTTC. Looking up the rest from reference TRBV9 and TRBJ2-7 gives the full variable domain: DSGVTQTPKHLITATGQRVTLRCSPRSGDLSVYWYQQSLDQGLQFLIQYYNGEERAKGNILERFSAQQFPDLHSELNLSSLELGDSALYFCASSVAPGAEQYFGPGTRLTVT.

The rearrangement links TRBV14 to TRBJ2-1; D perhaps matches TRBD2 (5 bases). V was trimmed by 4 bases and J by 10 bases, leaving 23 bases between them. The CDR3 sequence is 16 residues long. Germline loops: CDR1 SGHDN, CDR2 FVKESK. The CDR3 sequence: CASSPRVATIRSEQFF. The CDR3 DNA reads as TGTGCCAGCAGCCCGAGGGTGGCTACCATCCGGTCAGAGCAGTTCTTC. Variable domain in full (rest from reference TRBV14 and TRBJ2-1): EAGVTQFPSHSVIEKGQTVTLRCDPISGHDNLYWYRRVMGKEIKFLLHFVKESKQDESGMPNNRFLAERTGGTYSTLKVQPAELEDSGVYFCASSPRVATIRSEQFFGPGTRLTVL.

J is TRBJ1-2 and V is TRBV10-3; 7 positions agree with TRBD1. The CDR3 runs to 14 residues. J gave up 8 bases and V 4 bases, and 10 bases lay outside the gene matches. Germline-derived CDR1 and CDR2 are ENHRY and SYGVKD. Here the CDR3 reads CAISGPTGYKGYTF. The CDR3, as DNA: TGTGCCATCAGTGGTCCGACAGGGTATAAGGGCTACACCTTC.

The rearrangement links TRBV7-2 to TRBJ2-5, with 10 bases that match TRBD2. The V gene end was trimmed by 5 bases and the J gene end by 2 bases; junction bases not matched to a gene: 5. Germline assignment: CDR1 SGHTA and CDR2 FQGNSA. The CDR3 length is 15 residues. This chain's CDR3 is CASSAGLAEQETQYF. Written as DNA, the CDR3 is TGTGCCAGCAGCGCCGGACTAGCGGAACAAGAGACCCAGTACTTC.

J is TRBJ2-7 and V is TRBV30, with 7 bases aligning to TRBD1. Germline assignment: CDR1 GTSNPN and CDR2 SVGIG (reference sequence). V shed 5 bases, J shed 2 bases, and the junction held 9 bases outside the gene matches. This CDR3 spans 14 amino acids. CDR3 in amino acids: CAWEPGQITYEQYF. The CDR3 DNA reads TGTGCCTGGGAGCCGGGACAGATAACCTACGAGCAGTACTTC.

This clone turned up a few times. The V call is TRBV11-2, the J call TRBJ2-2; TRBD2 aligns across 12 bases. J was trimmed by 8 bases and V by 1 base; bases with no gene match: 5. CDR3 size: 16 residues. Per the germline V gene, CDR1 is SGHAT and CDR2 is FQNNGV. CDR3 protein: CASSLALAGGSGELFF. In nucleotides, the CDR3 is TGTGCCAGCAGCTTAGCACTAGCGGGAGGTTCTGGGGAGCTGTTTTTT. Full variable domain (rest looked up from reference TRBV11-2 and TRBJ2-2): EAGVAQSPRYKIIEKRQSVAFWCNPISGHATLYWYQQILGQGPKLLIQFQNNGVVDDSQLPKDRFSAERLKGVDSTLKIQPAKLEDSAVYLCASSLALAGGSGELFFGEGSRLTVL.

The chain has TRBV7-2 and TRBJ2-1; the match to TRBD2 covers 7 bases. V was clipped by 5 bases and J by 1 base; unmatched bases: 14. The CDR3 has 18 amino acids. Germline CDR1 reads SGHTA; CDR2 reads FQGNSA. CDR3 nucleotides: TGTGCCAGCAGCCCGAAGTTTGGGGCGGGAGCGTCCTACAATGAGCAGTTCTTC. It yields the protein CASSPKFGAGASYNEQFF.